The 30 T cell receptor beta chains below all came from one sample that was sequenced in a study of blood T cells in healthy people across ages. Primed by a sample-barcoded 5' primer and a J-beta primer mix, a second PCR proceeded for roughly 6 to 12 cycles. One entry per CDR3 protein results from TCRdb running MiXCR on the 5' RACE reads. In the table there are fewer than 750,000 distinct CDR3 sequences, 40% to 55% of which are singletons. Material: blood. Every receptor here comes from a man older than 75 in good health.

Regarding this clonotype: This sequence may be a read error, since a much larger clone differs from it by one base. This rearrangement joins TRBV6-6 to TRBJ1-2, with D possibly matching TRBD1 (6 bases). The CDR3 length is 11 residues. The germline V gene encodes CDR1 MNHNY and CDR2 SVGAGI (reference sequence). CDR3 nucleotides: TGTGCCAGCAGCGCAGGGGATGGCTGCACCTTC. Translated, it gives CASSAGDGCTF.

The chain links TRBV20-1 to TRBJ2-7; maybe TRBD2 (6 bases). This CDR3 comprises 15 residues. Germline CDR1 is DFQATT and CDR2 is SNEGSKA (reference sequence). V was trimmed by 5 bases and J by 1 base, leaving 18 bases between them. The CDR3 DNA reads TGCAGTGCTCGGGGGAAAGCGGGCCCTTCCTACGAGCAGTACTTC. Protein product: CSARGKAGPSYEQYF.

The rearrangement links TRBV9 to TRBJ2-5, with TRBD2 as a possible D gene (5 bases). Per the germline V gene, CDR1 is SGDLS and CDR2 is YYNGEE. V lost 0 bases and J 7 bases, leaving 16 bases between the germline ends. The CDR3 contains 15 residues. For the CDR3, the DNA is TGTGCCAGCAGCGTAGGGACTCCTGTTTGGGGGACCCAGTACTTC. It codes for CASSVGTPVWGTQYF.

This clonotype was recorded a few times. The chain is built from TRBV20-1 and TRBJ2-3; 9 bases line up with TRBD2. The V gene end was trimmed by 2 bases and the J gene end by 5 bases; junction bases not matched to a gene: 14. Germline V gives CDR1 DFQATT, CDR2 SNEGSKA (reference sequence). This CDR3 spans 17 amino acids. The CDR3 DNA sequence: TGCAGTGCTAGAACTGACAGAATTAGCGGGAGTGGAGATACGCAGTATTTT. Amino acid sequence: CSARTDRISGSGDTQYF.

With regard to this clonotype: A much larger clone lies one base from this, so it may be a read error. The chain is built from TRBV6-5 and TRBJ2-1; no reliable D call. The J call is in doubt because the DNA end fits TRBJ2-7 better. The CDR3 is made up of 12 amino acids. From germline, CDR1 is MNHEY and CDR2 SVGAGI. CDR3 amino acids: CASSCSYNEQYF. In nucleotides, the CDR3 is TGTGCCAGCAGTTGCTCCTACAATGAGCAGTACTTC.

The V and J genes are TRBV7-6 and TRBJ2-1; possible D gene TRBD2, 6 bases. Germline assignment: CDR1 SGHVS and CDR2 FNYEAQ. V lost 1 base, J lost 0 bases, and 19 bases lay in between. This CDR3 is built from 19 residues. CDR3 in DNA: TGTGCCAGCAGCTTAGAGGTGACCCTAGCGCCGAGCTCCTACAATGAGCAGTTCTTC. Encoded protein: CASSLEVTLAPSSYNEQFF.

V is TRBV20-1 and J is TRBJ2-1; 10 nucleotides line up with TRBD2. Germline V lookup: CDR1 DFQATT, CDR2 SNEGSKA (reference sequence). This CDR3 has 14 amino acids. The V and J ends lost 6 bases and 3 bases, in that order; junction bases with no gene match: 5. The CDR3 protein is CSANSGGSYNEQFF. The CDR3 nucleotides are TGCAGTGCCAATAGCGGGGGGAGCTACAATGAGCAGTTCTTC.

In this sample, this clonotype turned up many times. The gene calls are TRBV29-1 and TRBJ2-7; D is uncertain. V gave up 3 bases and J gave up 1 base, with 7 bases separating them. In germline, CDR1 is SQVTM, CDR2 ANQGSEA. The CDR3 sequence is 12 residues long. The CDR3 loop is CSVEDGSYEQYF. In nucleotides, the CDR3 is TGCAGCGTTGAGGACGGGTCCTACGAGCAGTACTTC.

The chain carries TRBV7-9 and TRBJ2-7, with D possibly called TRBD1 or TRBD2 (6 bases each). CDR3 length: 15 amino acids. Germline assignment: CDR1 SEHNR and CDR2 FQNEAQ (reference sequence). Trimming cost V 5 bases and J 4 bases, with 18 bases left between them. CDR3 DNA sequence: TGTGCCAGCAGCAGACAAGGGGGGCCCGTTTACGAGCAGTACTTC. This translates into CASSRQGGPVYEQYF. The full variable domain, its missing parts supplied by reference TRBV7-9 and TRBJ2-7, is DTGVSQNPRHKITKRGQNVTFRCDPISEHNRLYWYRQTLGQGPEFLTYFQNEAQLEKSRLLSDRFSAERPKGSFSTLEIQRTEQGDSAMYLCASSRQGGPVYEQYFGPGTRLTVT.

This clonotype was detected only a few times. The chain carries TRBV4-2 and TRBJ2-4; D not resolved. The CDR3 contains 14 residues. The germline V gene has CDR1 LGHNA and CDR2 YNFKEQ. V was trimmed by 0 bases and J by 9 bases, leaving 12 bases between them. The CDR3 region has the DNA TGTGCCAGCAGCCAAGATCCAGAGGCAAGCATTCAGTACTTC. Protein: CASSQDPEASIQYF.

The V and J genes are TRBV7-2 and TRBJ1-3; D is perhaps TRBD1 (6 bases). This CDR3 is built from 18 residues. V was shortened by 4 bases and J by 8 bases, with 27 bases between the two germline ends. CDR1 is SGHTA and CDR2 is FQGNSA in the germline V gene. DNA of the CDR3: TGTGCCAGCAGCTCACCCCTTGGAGCAGGGGCCGGGGGGGACACCATATATTTT. Amino acid sequence: CASSSPLGAGAGGDTIYF.

The V and J genes are TRBV20-1 and TRBJ2-1; D may correspond to TRBD1 or TRBD2 (5 bases each). Trimming removed 3 bases from V and 3 bases from J, with 15 bases in between. This CDR3 region has 15 residues. Germline CDR1 and CDR2: DFQATT and SNEGSKA (reference sequence). Here the CDR3 DNA reads TGCAGTGCTAGGACGGGGCAGGGCCACTACAATGAGCAGTTCTTC. Its protein product is CSARTGQGHYNEQFF.

This chain uses TRBV20-1 with TRBJ2-7; 10 bases agree with TRBD1. The germline gives CDR1 DFQATT, CDR2 SNEGSKA (reference sequence). There are 13 residues in the CDR3. Unmatched junction bases numbered 5, after V lost 6 bases and J lost 3 bases. The CDR3 region is CSALDRGDYEQYF. The CDR3, as DNA: TGCAGTGCCCTGGACAGGGGGGACTACGAGCAGTACTTC.

This clonotype appeared a few times. CDR3 bases: TGTGCCAGCAACCGGGACCTTTTGAGCAATCAGCCCCAGCATTTT. Its protein product is CASNRDLLSNQPQHF. The chain couples TRBV6-2 or TRBV6-3 to TRBJ1-5; D perhaps matches TRBD1 (5 bases). From germline, CDR1 is MNHEY and CDR2 SVGEGT. The germline V and J ends were trimmed by 7 bases and 1 base, with 14 bases remaining between them. The CDR3 sequence is 15 residues long.

V gene TRBV7-2 combines with J gene TRBJ1-4; a weak D match, TRBD1 (6 bases). Germline-derived CDR1 and CDR2 are SGHTA and FQGNSA. The V and J ends lost 4 bases and 7 bases respectively, with 13 bases between them. There are 14 residues in the CDR3. For the CDR3, the DNA is TGTGCCAGCAGCTCTCAGGGGCGCGGTGAAAAACTGTTTTTT. Translated: CASSSQGRGEKLFF.

J is TRBJ2-1 and V is TRBV6-2 or TRBV6-3, with D perhaps matching TRBD2 (6 bases). The CDR3 loop spans 14 amino acids. In germline, CDR1 is MNHEY, CDR2 SVGEGT. V lost 8 bases and J lost 0, with 11 bases in between. The CDR3 sequence is CASDGGNSYNEQFF. The CDR3 nucleotides are TGTGCCAGCGACGGAGGGAACTCCTACAATGAGCAGTTCTTC.

The chain carries TRBV7-9 and TRBJ2-1; tentative D call: TRBD1 (5 bases). The CDR3 covers 14 residues. Germline values: CDR1 SEHNR, CDR2 FQNEAQ (reference sequence). Between the trimmed V and J ends, which lost 5 bases and 10 bases, there was a span of 18 bases. CDR3 amino acids: CASSPSPLGAEQFF. DNA of the CDR3: TGTGCCAGCAGCCCCTCCCCTCTAGGGGCAGAGCAGTTCTTC.

J is TRBJ2-3 and V is TRBV5-1; tentatively, D is TRBD2 (7 bases). V lost 6 bases, J lost 10 bases, and 24 bases lay in between. The CDR3 is 15 residues long. In germline, CDR1 is SGHRS, CDR2 YFSETQ. The CDR3 bases are TGCGCCAGCACCACGTCACCGGGGGGCATGGATGCGCAGTATTTT. Its translation is CASTTSPGGMDAQYF.

This clonotype was detected only a few times. The chain carries TRBV3-1 and TRBJ2-3; 10 bases agree with TRBD2. This CDR3 spans 15 amino acids. Germline V gene data show CDR1 as LGHDT and CDR2 as YNNKEL (reference sequence). V dropped 3 bases and J dropped 1; count of bases not matched to a gene: 1. In DNA, the CDR3 is TGTGCCAGCAGCCATACTAGCGGGGGCACAGATACGCAGTATTTT. It codes for CASSHTSGGTDTQYF.

This clonotype was observed a few times. The chain combines TRBV7-2 with TRBJ1-5; D not certain. CDR1 and CDR2 from the germline V gene are SGHTA and FQGNSA. Deletions cut 5 bases from V and 7 bases from J, with 9 bases between. CDR3 length: 12 residues. The CDR3 DNA follows: TGTGCCAGCAGCGCTAGAGGGCAGCCCCAGCATTTT. Translation gives CASSARGQPQHF.

This chain connects TRBV21-1 to TRBJ2-5. The tail of the sequence fits TRBJ2-1 better, so the J call may be wrong. TRBV21-1 is annotated as a pseudogene. CDR3 size: 13 residues. CDR3 nucleotides: TGTGCCAGCAGCAAAGGGCAACAAGAGACCCAGTTCTTC. This gives the protein CASSKGQQETQFF.

The chain recombines TRBV12-3 or TRBV12-4 with TRBJ2-5; 10 nucleotides agree with TRBD1. V was clipped by 5 bases and J by 5 bases; unmatched bases: 11. The CDR3 is 16 amino acids. The CDR3, as DNA: TGTGCCAGCAGTCCTCCCGGGACAGGGGTTAGGGAGACCCAGTACTTC. Its protein product is CASSPPGTGVRETQYF.

The chain uses TRBV20-1 and TRBJ1-1; D gene unclear. The germline CDR1 and CDR2 sequences are DFQATT and SNEGSKA (reference sequence). Trimming removed 6 bases at V and 1 base at J, with 15 bases between. CDR3 length: 14 amino acids. The CDR3, as DNA: TGCAGTGCCCCAGGAGTGAATAGGAACACTGAAGCTTTCTTT. Translation: CSAPGVNRNTEAFF.

Ten or more counts support this clonotype. The genes are TRBV12-3 or TRBV12-4 and TRBJ2-1; the D gene is possibly TRBD1 (6 bases). V was clipped by 5 bases and J by 5 bases, with 10 bases between them. The CDR3 consists of 13 residues. CDR3 in DNA: TGTGCCAGCAGTCCCCGGGACAACAATGAGCAGTTCTTC. It encodes CASSPRDNNEQFF.

J is TRBJ1-5 and V is TRBV6-5; 8 bases line up with TRBD1. J was trimmed by 3 bases and V by 4 bases; bases with no gene match: 14. This CDR3 has 18 residues. From germline, CDR1 is MNHEY and CDR2 SVGAGI. This CDR3 reads CASSSGPGQVVVNQPQHF. CDR3 in DNA: TGTGCCAGCAGTTCGGGCCCGGGACAGGTGGTGGTCAATCAGCCCCAGCATTTT.

The chain links TRBV20-1 to TRBJ2-7; D remains unclear. Per germline, CDR1 DFQATT and CDR2 SNEGSKA (reference sequence). The CDR3 is 13 residues long. Trimming removed 3 bases at V and 2 bases at J, with 11 bases between. The CDR3, as DNA: TGCAGTGCTAGGAAGGGATTAACCTACGAGCAGTACTTC. Translating it yields CSARKGLTYEQYF.

This clonotype has more than one count but fewer than ten. This chain's CDR3 is CASSPPRSGGAYEQFF. As DNA, the CDR3 is TGTGCCAGCAGCCCGCCTCGGTCGGGAGGGGCTTATGAGCAGTTCTTC. V usage is TRBV9 and J usage is TRBJ2-1; 8 bases fit TRBD2. This CDR3 region has 16 residues. Germline CDR1 is SGDLS and CDR2 is YYNGEE. V dropped 4 bases and J dropped 8; count of bases not matched to a gene: 14.

About this clonotype itself: The junction differs from germline at one of its ends, possibly a read error. The chain carries TRBV2 and TRBJ1-5; D is possibly TRBD1 (5 bases). CDR3 size: 16 residues. In germline, CDR1 is SNHLY, CDR2 FYNNEI. The CDR3 DNA reads as TGTGCCAGCAGTGAAGCGCTTCCGGAGGGGAGTCAGCCCCAGAATTTT. This sequence encodes CASSEALPEGSQPQNF. Supplemented by reference TRBV2 and TRBJ1-5, the full variable domain reads EPEVTQTPSHQVTQMGQEVILRCVPISNHLYFYWYRQILGQKVEFLVSFYNNEISEKSEIFDDQFSVERPDGSNFTLKIRSTKLEDSAMYFCASSEALPEGSQPQNFGDGTRLSIL.

The CDR3 reads CSASGENSYEQFF. CDR3 DNA: TGCAGTGCTAGTGGGGAGAATTCCTACGAGCAGTTCTTC. This chain joins TRBV20-1 and TRBJ2-1; maybe TRBD2 (5 bases). Per the germline V gene, CDR1 is DFQATT and CDR2 is SNEGSKA (reference sequence). V was trimmed by 3 bases and J by 10 bases, leaving 16 bases between them. The length of the CDR3 is 13 residues.

This chain links TRBV7-8 with TRBJ2-1; possibly TRBD2 for D (6 bases). The CDR3 is made up of 15 amino acids. The germline V gene encodes CDR1 SGHVS and CDR2 FQNEAQ. The V gene lost 5 bases and the J gene lost 2 bases, with 13 bases spanning the gap. CDR3 protein: CASSIRRVTYNEQFF. CDR3 sequence (DNA): TGTGCCAGCAGCATCCGGAGGGTAACCTACAATGAGCAGTTCTTC.